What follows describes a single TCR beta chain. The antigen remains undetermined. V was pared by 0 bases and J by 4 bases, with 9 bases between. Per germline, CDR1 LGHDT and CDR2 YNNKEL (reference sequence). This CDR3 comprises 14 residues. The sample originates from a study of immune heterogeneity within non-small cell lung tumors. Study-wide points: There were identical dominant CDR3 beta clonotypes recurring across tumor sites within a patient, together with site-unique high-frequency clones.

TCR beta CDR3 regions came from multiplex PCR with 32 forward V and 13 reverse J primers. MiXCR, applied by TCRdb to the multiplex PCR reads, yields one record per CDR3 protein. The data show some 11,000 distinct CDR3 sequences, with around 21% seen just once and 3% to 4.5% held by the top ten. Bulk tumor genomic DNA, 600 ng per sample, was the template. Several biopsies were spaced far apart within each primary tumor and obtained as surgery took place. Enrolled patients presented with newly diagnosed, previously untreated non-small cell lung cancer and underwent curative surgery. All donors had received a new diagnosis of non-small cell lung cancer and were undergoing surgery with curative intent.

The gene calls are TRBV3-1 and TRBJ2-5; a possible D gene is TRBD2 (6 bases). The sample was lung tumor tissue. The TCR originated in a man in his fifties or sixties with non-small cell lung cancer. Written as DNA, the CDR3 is TGTGCCAGCAGCCAAGAGTCCGGGAGAGAGACCCAGTACTTC. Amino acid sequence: CASSQESGRETQYF.